The 19 T cell receptor beta chains given below trace back to one sample, sequenced in a study of T cell repertoires in ileal Crohn's disease. Sequenced by immunoSEQ multiplex PCR; TCRdb stores in-frame clones only, minus some. This table has under 35,000 clones, around four fifths appearing once. The sequencing sample was made of ileal tissue. These TCRs come from an adult with Crohn's disease.

This chain uses TRBV25-1 with TRBJ2-1, with 9 bases aligning to TRBD1. There are 15 residues in the CDR3. The V gene's germline CDR1 is MGHDK and CDR2 SYGVNS. The junction had 3 bases not matched to a gene; V was cut back by 3 bases and J by 3 bases. The CDR3: CASSDRDRVYNEQFF. DNA for the CDR3: TGTGCCAGCAGTGACCGGGACAGGGTCTACAATGAGCAGTTCTTC.

V and J are TRBV29-1 and TRBJ2-5; 7 positions match TRBD1. V gave up 3 bases and J gave up 6 bases; unmatched junction bases: 4. The CDR3 sequence is 12 residues long. Germline V gene lookup returns CDR1 SQVTM and CDR2 ANQGSEA. CDR3 bases: TGCAGCGTTGACAGGGGGATGAAGACCCAGTACTTC. Translating it yields CSVDRGMKTQYF.

A note on this clone: This same CDR3 is encoded by further DNA sequences in the sample. The rearrangement joins TRBV6-5 to TRBJ1-2, with D possibly matching TRBD1 (5 bases). CDR3 length: 13 amino acids. V lost 7 bases and J lost 4, with 13 bases in between. Germline values: CDR1 MNHEY, CDR2 SVGAGI. The CDR3 loop is CASTAGGGYGYTF. The CDR3 nucleotides read TGTGCCAGCACCGCCGGGGGAGGCTATGGCTACACCTTC.

Note on this clone: At one end, the junction sequence differs from germline, possibly due to a read error. Other DNA sequences in this specimen translate into the identical CDR3. The chain recombines TRBV6-6 with TRBJ1-6; no clear D. Germline V gives CDR1 MNHNY, CDR2 SVGAGI (reference sequence). The CDR3 is 15 residues long. The CDR3 DNA reads as TGTGCCAGCAGTTACGAGAGCTCCTATAATTCCCCCCTCCACTTT. It codes for CASSYESSYNSPLHF.

The rearrangement links TRBV5-1 to TRBJ2-3, with 7 nucleotides matching TRBD2. Germline assignment: CDR1 SGHRS and CDR2 YFSETQ. Germline trimming cut 2 bases from V and 1 base from J; bases unmatched to any gene: 4. This CDR3 has 15 residues. In nucleotides, the CDR3 is TGCGCCAGCAGCTTTGCGGGGGATCGCACAGATACGCAGTATTTT. It encodes CASSFAGDRTDTQYF.

The chain couples TRBV15 to TRBJ2-5; 8 nucleotides align to TRBD2. The length of the CDR3 is 13 residues. The trim removed 0 bases at V and 11 bases at J, leaving 5 bases unmatched. CDR1 and CDR2 (germline): LNHNV, YYDKDF (reference sequence). The CDR3 spells CATSRDQSSGQYF. The CDR3 DNA is TGTGCCACCAGCAGAGATCAATCTAGCGGGCAGTACTTC.

The V call is TRBV30, the J call TRBJ2-7, with D tentatively TRBD2 (6 bases). V was pared by 4 bases and J by 3 bases, with 16 bases between. In germline, CDR1 is GTSNPN, CDR2 SVGIG (reference sequence). This CDR3 comprises 14 residues. CDR3 sequence (DNA): TGTGCCTGGAAAGAACTAGCTCAAAACTACGAGCAGTACTTC. It encodes CAWKELAQNYEQYF.

This sequence joins TRBV15 and TRBJ2-3; a weak D match, TRBD2 (6 bases). This CDR3 contains 14 residues. CDR1 and CDR2 (germline): LNHNV, YYDKDF (reference sequence). The ends were cut back, 0 bases at V and 6 bases at J, with 10 bases in the middle. The DNA for the CDR3 is TGTGCCACCAGCAGAGATCTAGCGAGGGATACGCAGTATTTT. Residues: CATSRDLARDTQYF.

V is TRBV6-5 and J is TRBJ1-2; 8 nucleotides match TRBD1. V lost 5 bases, J lost 6 bases, and 5 bases stayed unmatched. Per the germline V gene, CDR1 is MNHEY and CDR2 is SVGAGI. The CDR3 is made up of 13 amino acids. CDR3 loop: CASSHRDRHGYTF. The DNA for the CDR3 is TGTGCCAGCAGTCACCGGGACAGGCATGGCTACACCTTC.

This clone has just one count. This chain connects TRBV7-9 to TRBJ2-1, with a tentative D call TRBD2 (5 bases). V was cut by 4 bases and J by 6 bases, with 16 bases left in between. Germline V gene sequence: CDR1 SEHNR, CDR2 FQNEAQ (reference sequence). CDR3 length equals 15 residues. DNA for the CDR3: TGTGCCAGCAGCTCCCGAATAGAGGGTTTCAATGAGCAGTTCTTC. It translates to CASSSRIEGFNEQFF.

The chain couples TRBV10-2 to TRBJ2-1; 12 bases are a match to TRBD2. With V trimmed by 6 bases and J by 0 bases, 9 bases remained unmatched. The CDR3 spans 18 residues. Germline lookup yields CDR1 WSHSY and CDR2 SAAADI. CDR3: CASSRTSGALSSYNEQFF. CDR3 nucleotides: TGCGCCAGCAGCCGGACTAGCGGGGCCCTAAGCTCCTACAATGAGCAGTTCTTC.

The table lists this clone with a count of one. The rearrangement links TRBV5-4 to TRBJ2-5; 7 bases map to TRBD1. CDR3 length: 14 residues. Trimming removed 1 base from V and 4 bases from J; junction bases left unmatched: 4. Germline CDR1 reads SGHNT; CDR2 reads YYREEE (reference sequence). Written as DNA, the CDR3 is TGTGCCAGCAGCTTGCAGGGGGTCCGAGAGACCCAGTACTTC. Amino acid sequence: CASSLQGVRETQYF.

The genes are TRBV9 and TRBJ2-7; D not resolved. The CDR3 contains 16 residues. Germline-derived CDR1 and CDR2 are SGDLS and YYNGEE. The V gene lost 0 bases and the J gene lost 0 bases, with 13 bases spanning the gap. CDR3 region: CASSVDVGINSYEQYF. CDR3 in DNA: TGTGCCAGCAGCGTAGATGTGGGCATAAACTCCTACGAGCAGTACTTC. The entire variable domain, with the rest obtained from reference TRBV9 and TRBJ2-7, is as follows: DSGVTQTPKHLITATGQRVTLRCSPRSGDLSVYWYQQSLDQGLQFLIQYYNGEERAKGNILERFSAQQFPDLHSELNLSSLELGDSALYFCASSVDVGINSYEQYFGPGTRLTVT.

The chain links TRBV7-9 to TRBJ1-1; TRBD1 matches 7 bases. Trimming cost V 5 bases and J 2 bases; bases outside gene matches: 8. The CDR3 has 15 amino acids. The germline gives CDR1 SEHNR, CDR2 FQNEAQ (reference sequence). The CDR3 DNA is TGTGCCAGCAGCCCTCCAGGGGGGAGAAACACTGAAGCTTTCTTT. This gives the protein CASSPPGGRNTEAFF.

This rearrangement joins TRBV10-3 to TRBJ2-7; 7 positions agree with TRBD1. The CDR3 is 14 residues long. Trimming removed 4 bases from V and 5 bases from J; junction bases left unmatched: 8. Germline assignment: CDR1 ENHRY and CDR2 SYGVKD. This CDR3 is CAISVKQGLDEQYF. The CDR3 region has the DNA TGTGCCATCAGTGTAAAACAGGGGCTAGACGAGCAGTACTTC.

The chain joins TRBV2 to TRBJ2-7, with D perhaps TRBD2 (6 bases). Germline CDR1 SNHLY, CDR2 FYNNEI. V lost 6 bases and J 7 bases, leaving 19 bases between the germline ends. This CDR3 spans 14 amino acids. CDR3 protein: CASSGASAPYEQYF. CDR3 nucleotide sequence: TGTGCCAGCAGCGGAGCTAGCGCCCCTTATGAGCAGTACTTC. Using reference TRBV2 and TRBJ2-7 for the parts outside the CDR3, the full variable domain is EPEVTQTPSHQVTQMGQEVILRCVPISNHLYFYWYRQILGQKVEFLVSFYNNEISEKSEIFDDQFSVERPDGSNFTLKIRSTKLEDSAMYFCASSGASAPYEQYFGPGTRLTVT.

The rearrangement joins TRBV5-6 to TRBJ1-1; tentative D call: TRBD1 (5 bases). Germline CDR1 is SGHDT and CDR2 is YYEEEE. Trimming took 6 bases from V and 4 from J, leaving 13 bases between them. CDR3 size: 13 residues. CDR3 sequence (DNA): TGTGCCAGCATTTCGGGGGTGGGCACTGAAGCTTTCTTT. Residues: CASISGVGTEAFF.

The genes are TRBV2 and TRBJ2-1; 8 bases map to TRBD2. CDR1 and CDR2 (germline): SNHLY, FYNNEI. This CDR3 has 12 amino acids. V lost 6 bases and J lost 15; bases outside the gene matches: 10. For the CDR3, the DNA is TGTGCCAGCAGAGAAACTAGCGGAGAGGGGTTCTTC. Translating it yields CASRETSGEGFF.

This clone was observed a few times. V and J are TRBV6-1 and TRBJ2-5; the match to TRBD2 covers 12 bases. CDR3 length equals 15 residues. The trim removed 5 bases at V and 0 bases at J, leaving 1 base unmatched. Germline V gives CDR1 MNHNS, CDR2 SASEGT. The CDR3 DNA reads as TGTGCCAGCAGTCGACTAGCGGGGGACCAAGAGACCCAGTACTTC. Amino acids: CASSRLAGDQETQYF.